Shown below are 17 T cell receptor beta chains from a single sample sequenced in a study of blood T cell repertoires in COVID-19. Libraries were prepared by immunoSEQ multiplex PCR; TCRdb keeps only in-frame clonotypes and omits some of them. The sample has hundreds of thousands of clones, over 85% seen once. The material sequenced was peripheral blood. The receptors originated from a young woman with COVID-19, enrolled during active disease.

The chain is built from TRBV7-9 and TRBJ2-7; D uncertain. The germline gives CDR1 SEHNR, CDR2 FQNEAQ (reference sequence). V lost 1 base to trimming and J lost 4 bases, with 8 bases between them. The CDR3 totals 13 residues. The CDR3 DNA reads TGTGCCAGCAGCTTAGGGGCCGATTACGAGCAGTACTTC. Protein sequence: CASSLGADYEQYF.

The chain has TRBV6-5 and TRBJ1-4, with D possibly TRBD1 on 5 matching bases. CDR1 is MNHEY, CDR2 SVGAGI, per germline. Trimming left V 6 bases short and J 7 bases short, with 18 bases between. The CDR3 loop spans 15 amino acids. CDR3 sequence reads: CASSPAGGSGEKLFF. In DNA form, the CDR3 reads TGTGCCAGCAGCCCAGCGGGGGGGAGTGGTGAAAAACTGTTTTTT.

The V and J genes are TRBV14 and TRBJ2-1; maybe TRBD1 (6 bases). Germline V gene data show CDR1 as SGHDN and CDR2 as FVKESK. V was clipped by 1 base and J by 8 bases, with 9 bases between them. This CDR3 region has 13 residues. For the CDR3, the DNA is TGTGCCAGCAGCCAAGGCAGGGGTTATGAGCAGTTCTTC. Amino acids: CASSQGRGYEQFF.

V usage is TRBV5-1 and J usage is TRBJ2-7; TRBD1 agrees at 8 bases. The V segment lost 4 bases and the J segment 6 bases; nucleotides outside the gene matches: 3. CDR1 SGHRS and CDR2 YFSETQ come from the germline V gene. CDR3 length equals 12 residues. The CDR3 reads CASSRDRGEQYF. In DNA, the CDR3 is TGCGCCAGCAGCAGAGACAGGGGCGAGCAGTACTTC.

This clone appeared a single time. The chain employs TRBV18 and TRBJ1-1; D is ambiguous. Between the trimmed V and J ends, which lost 8 bases and 5 bases, there was a span of 21 bases. Germline loops: CDR1 KGHSH, CDR2 LQKENI. CDR3 length equals 15 residues. The chain's CDR3 is CASRTGINAGTEAFF. CDR3 nucleotide sequence: TGTGCCAGCCGGACTGGCATCAATGCGGGGACTGAAGCTTTCTTT.

This chain uses TRBV3-1 (or the pseudogene TRBV3-2) with TRBJ2-7; 9 positions match TRBD2. Germline V lookup: CDR1 LGHDT, CDR2 YNNKEL (reference sequence). V was pared by 5 bases and J by 5 bases, with 4 bases of the junction left unmatched. The CDR3 is 13 residues long. The chain's CDR3 is CASSRTSVDEQYF. CDR3 in DNA: TGTGCCAGCAGCAGGACTAGCGTCGACGAGCAGTACTTC.

The table lists this clone with a few counts. The rearrangement uses TRBV14 and TRBJ2-7, with a possible D match to TRBD1 (6 bases). This CDR3 contains 12 residues. V was shortened by 4 bases and J by 12 bases, with 16 bases between the two germline ends. In germline, CDR1 is SGHDN, CDR2 FVKESK. The CDR3 region has the DNA TGTGCCAGCAGCCCCAAAAACAGGGAGAGGTACTTC. This encodes CASSPKNRERYF. Filled out from reference TRBV14 and TRBJ2-7, the complete variable domain reads EAGVTQFPSHSVIEKGQTVTLRCDPISGHDNLYWYRRVMGKEIKFLLHFVKESKQDESGMPNNRFLAERTGGTYSTLKVQPAELEDSGVYFCASSPKNRERYFGPGTRLTVT.

This clone was picked up one time. The DNA of the CDR3 is TGTGCCAGCAAATACAGGGGGCTGGGGGAGCAGTACTTC. Protein sequence: CASKYRGLGEQYF. This chain joins TRBV12-3 or TRBV12-4 and TRBJ2-7, with 9 nucleotides matching TRBD1. V shed 7 bases, J shed 7 bases, and the junction held 8 bases outside the gene matches. The CDR3 length is 13 residues.

The chain combines TRBV4-1 with TRBJ2-3, with TRBD1 matching over 7 bases. This CDR3 region has 15 residues. Germline V gene lookup returns CDR1 MGHRA and CDR2 YSYEKL. The V segment lost 2 bases and the J segment 5 bases; nucleotides outside the gene matches: 7. CDR3: CASSQQDRYLDTQYF. DNA for the CDR3: TGCGCCAGCAGCCAACAGGACAGGTACCTAGATACGCAGTATTTT.

The gene calls are TRBV5-6 and TRBJ1-1, with TRBD1 as a possible D gene (6 bases). The V end lost 4 bases, the J end lost 1 base, and 20 bases lay between the germline ends. CDR1 is SGHDT, CDR2 YYEEEE, per germline. This CDR3 has 17 amino acids. The CDR3 sequence: CASSPVVGQRQNTEAFF. The CDR3 DNA reads as TGTGCCAGCAGCCCGGTGGTCGGACAGCGCCAGAACACTGAAGCTTTCTTT. Variable domain in full (rest from reference TRBV5-6 and TRBJ1-1): DAGVTQSPTHLIKTRGQQVTLRCSPKSGHDTVSWYQQALGQGPQFIFQYYEEEERQRGNFPDRFSGHQFPNYSSELNVNALLLGDSALYLCASSPVVGQRQNTEAFFGQGTRLTVV.

DNA for the CDR3: TGTGCCAGTAGTATAGTTTCCCCCTCAAGACAAATCCAGTACTTC. As protein: CASSIVSPSRQIQYF. The rearrangement links TRBV19 to TRBJ2-7; no reliable D call. Trimming took off 1 base at V and 10 bases at J, with 20 bases between the two ends. The CDR3 contains 15 residues. Germline V gives CDR1 LNHDA, CDR2 SQIVND (reference sequence). Complete variable domain (other parts from reference TRBV19 and TRBJ2-7): DGGITQSPKYLFRKEGQNVTLSCEQNLNHDAMYWYRQDPGQGLRLIYYSQIVNDFQKGDIAEGYSVSREKKESFPLTVTSAQKNPTAFYLCASSIVSPSRQIQYFGPGTRLTVT.

The V and J genes are TRBV19 and TRBJ2-1; 15 nucleotides align to TRBD2. This CDR3 comprises 14 residues. V was clipped by 10 bases and J by 8 bases; unmatched bases: 6. Germline loops: CDR1 LNHDA, CDR2 SQIVND (reference sequence). CDR3 amino acids: CATGLAGGSDEQFF. CDR3 DNA: TGTGCCACCGGACTAGCGGGGGGGTCCGATGAGCAGTTCTTC.

The chain is built from TRBV6-5 and TRBJ1-4; D possibly corresponds to TRBD1 (6 bases). Germline CDR1 is MNHEY and CDR2 is SVGAGI. The CDR3 contains 14 residues. Trimming took 8 bases from V and 2 from J, leaving 12 bases between them. In DNA form, the CDR3 reads TGTGCCAGCCTTTTTGGGGGCACTAATGAAAAACTGTTTTTT. Its translation is CASLFGGTNEKLFF.

V and J are TRBV10-3 and TRBJ1-4; D is undetermined. The ends were cut back, 10 bases at V and 5 bases at J, with 8 bases in the middle. CDR3 length equals 11 residues. Germline lookup yields CDR1 ENHRY and CDR2 SYGVKD. The DNA of the CDR3 is TGTGCCACCTCAGAAAATGAAAAACTGTTTTTT. Translation gives CATSENEKLFF.

The CDR3 loop reads CASTHTRGNIQYF. CDR3 sequence (DNA): TGTGCCAGTACCCATACGCGGGGAAACATTCAGTACTTC. The chain recombines TRBV19 with TRBJ2-4, with D maybe TRBD2 (6 bases). The germline V and J ends were trimmed by 7 bases and 6 bases, with 13 bases remaining between them. The CDR3 is 13 residues long. Germline V gene lookup returns CDR1 LNHDA and CDR2 SQIVND (reference sequence).

This clone has a handful of counts. The rearrangement uses TRBV18 and TRBJ1-6, with 7 bases matching TRBD1. Germline V gives CDR1 KGHSH, CDR2 LQKENI. The CDR3 totals 14 residues. Losses at the gene ends were 6 bases for V and 10 bases for J; bases not matched to a gene: 9. In DNA form, the CDR3 reads TGTGCCAGCTCGCCTACAGGGGAACGGTCACCCCTCCACTTT. This codes for CASSPTGERSPLHF.

This chain connects TRBV5-1 to TRBJ2-1; D may be TRBD2 (6 bases). Germline CDR1 is SGHRS and CDR2 is YFSETQ. This CDR3 is built from 14 residues. Trimming removed 2 bases from V and 5 bases from J, with 11 bases in between. In nucleotides, the CDR3 is TGCGCCAGCAGCTTATTGGGGGGAAACAATGAGCAGTTCTTC. Amino acids: CASSLLGGNNEQFF.